This TCR beta chain emerged from a study of regulatory T cells in long-lasting Graves disease. Stated time point: newly diagnosed GD, antithyroid drugs for less than 3 months. The TCR library was made from RNA that had been extracted from PBMCs in TRIzol. Patients met American Thyroid Association criteria for Graves' disease. Libraries of TCR beta came from iRepertoire HTBI primers plus Arm-PCR of CDR3 regions. Per the study methods: The study identified more than 55 TRBV and approximately 14 TRBJ segments across samples. Via MiXCR, TCRdb re-called the multiplex PCR reads, giving one row per CDR3 protein. The V and J calls reflect TCRdb's pipeline rather than the authors' work. The profile shows about 210,000 distinct CDR3 sequences, 15% to 20% of them singletons. This clonotype has at least ten counts. V lost 7 bases, J lost 0 bases, and 9 bases lay in between. Per the germline V gene, CDR1 is MDHEN and CDR2 is SYDVKM. CDR3 size: 13 residues.

These data were also filed under a second study, of T cells in Graves' hyperthyroidism and ophthalmopathy.

Material: peripheral blood mononuclear cells (PBMCs), obtained at new diagnosis, from a patient treated with antithyroid drugs. This rearrangement joins TRBV28 to TRBJ2-5; D is undetermined. The receptor's source is a woman in her thirties with Graves disease. The CDR3 here is CASTTAYQETQYF. As DNA, the CDR3 is TGTGCCAGCACCACAGCGTACCAAGAGACCCAGTACTTC. The entire variable domain, with the rest obtained from reference TRBV28 and TRBJ2-5, is as follows: DVKVTQSSRYLVKRTGEKVFLECVQDMDHENMFWYRQDPGLGLRLIYFSYDVKMKEKGDIPEGYSVSREKKERFSLILESASTNQTSMYLCASTTAYQETQYFGPGTRLLVL.